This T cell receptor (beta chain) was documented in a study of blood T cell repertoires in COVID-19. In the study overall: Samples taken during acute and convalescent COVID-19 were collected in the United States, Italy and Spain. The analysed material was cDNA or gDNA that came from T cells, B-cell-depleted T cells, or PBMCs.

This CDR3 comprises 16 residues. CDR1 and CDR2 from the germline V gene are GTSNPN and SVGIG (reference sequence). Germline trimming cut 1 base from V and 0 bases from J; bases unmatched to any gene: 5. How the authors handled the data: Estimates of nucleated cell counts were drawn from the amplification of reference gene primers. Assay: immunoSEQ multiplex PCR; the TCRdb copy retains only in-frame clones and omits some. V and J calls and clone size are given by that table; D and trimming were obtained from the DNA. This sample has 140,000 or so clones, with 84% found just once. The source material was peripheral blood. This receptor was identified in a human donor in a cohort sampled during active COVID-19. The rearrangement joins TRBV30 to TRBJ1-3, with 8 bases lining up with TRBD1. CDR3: CAWSDRTGSSGNTIYF. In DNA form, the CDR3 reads TGTGCCTGGAGTGACAGGACAGGGAGCTCTGGAAACACCATATATTTT.